A selection of T cell receptor beta chains follows, all from one sample in a study of T cell responses to AZD1222 COVID-19 vaccine. Libraries were prepared by immunoSEQ multiplex PCR; TCRdb keeps only in-frame clonotypes and omits some of them. The table records about 68,000 clones, around four fifths of them present only once. Material: peripheral blood, obtained on day 0 of AZD1222 vaccination. The source is an adult in good health. The CDR3 runs from the conserved cysteine through the conserved F or W. The D gene is left open where the match is weak. Not all rows give a size; the values are once, few, many and, for expanded clones, a class.

v_gene: TRBV11-3; d_gene: TRBD2; j_gene: TRBJ2-1; abundance: .; CDR3aa: CASSLRTSGGEQFF; CDR3nt: TGTGCCAGCAGCCTACGTACTAGCGGGGGTGAGCAGTTCTTC
v_gene: TRBV30; d_gene: .; j_gene: TRBJ1-1; abundance: .; CDR3aa: CAWRQDPNTEAFF; CDR3nt: TGTGCCTGGAGGCAGGATCCGAACACTGAAGCTTTCTTT
v_gene: TRBV11-2; d_gene: TRBD1; j_gene: TRBJ1-2; abundance: once; CDR3aa: CASSPTGGADYGYTF; CDR3nt: TGTGCCAGCAGCCCGACAGGGGGCGCCGACTATGGCTACACCTTC
v_gene: TRBV2; d_gene: .; j_gene: TRBJ1-5; abundance: .; CDR3aa: CASRMANQPQHF; CDR3nt: TGTGCCAGCCGGATGGCTAATCAGCCCCAGCATTTT
v_gene: TRBV18; d_gene: .; j_gene: TRBJ2-2; abundance: .; CDR3aa: CASSSAGPGARELFF; CDR3nt: TGTGCCAGCTCAAGTGCCGGGCCCGGCGCCCGGGAGCTGTTTTTT
v_gene: TRBV10-3; d_gene: .; j_gene: TRBJ2-7; abundance: few; CDR3aa: CAISESLILRRSSYEQYF; CDR3nt: TGTGCCATCAGTGAGTCACTGATTCTCCGCAGGAGCTCCTACGAGCAGTACTTC
v_gene: TRBV6-1; d_gene: .; j_gene: TRBJ2-1; abundance: .; CDR3aa: CASSETYGWNEQFF; CDR3nt: TGTGCCAGCAGTGAGACCTACGGGTGGAATGAGCAGTTCTTC
v_gene: TRBV7-8; d_gene: .; j_gene: TRBJ1-5; abundance: .; CDR3aa: CASSLEAGVANQPQHF; CDR3nt: TGTGCCAGCAGCTTAGAGGCGGGGGTGGCTAATCAGCCCCAGCATTTT
v_gene: TRBV11-2; d_gene: .; j_gene: TRBJ1-3; abundance: .; CDR3aa: CASSLWGGAGNTIYF; CDR3nt: TGTGCCAGCAGCCTCTGGGGGGGAGCTGGAAACACCATATATTTT
v_gene: TRBV7-3; d_gene: TRBD1; j_gene: TRBJ2-1; abundance: .; CDR3aa: CASSLPLGQGLSYNEQFF; CDR3nt: TGTGCCAGCAGCTTACCACTAGGACAGGGTTTGTCCTACAATGAGCAGTTCTTC
v_gene: TRBV2; d_gene: TRBD1; j_gene: TRBJ1-2; abundance: .; CDR3aa: CASRTGPGGYTF; CDR3nt: TGTGCCAGCCGGACAGGGCCGGGCGGCTACACCTTC
v_gene: TRBV4-1; d_gene: TRBD2; j_gene: TRBJ2-3; abundance: .; CDR3aa: CASSRGGLAGPDTQYF; CDR3nt: TGCGCCAGCAGCCGCGGGGGGCTAGCGGGGCCAGATACGCAGTATTTT
v_gene: TRBV11-3; d_gene: .; j_gene: TRBJ2-1; abundance: .; CDR3aa: CASSFGARSYNEQFF; CDR3nt: TGTGCCAGCAGCTTTGGGGCAAGGTCCTACAATGAGCAGTTCTTC
v_gene: TRBV10-3; d_gene: .; j_gene: TRBJ2-1; abundance: .; CDR3aa: CAISGHSTDEQFF; CDR3nt: TGTGCCATCAGTGGGCACAGTACGGATGAGCAGTTCTTC
v_gene: TRBV15; d_gene: .; j_gene: TRBJ1-1; abundance: .; CDR3aa: CATSYLLNTEAFF; CDR3nt: TGTGCCACCAGCTACCTCTTGAACACTGAAGCTTTCTTT
v_gene: TRBV6-5; d_gene: .; j_gene: TRBJ2-6; abundance: .; CDR3aa: CASSYSGGSGANVLTF; CDR3nt: TGTGCCAGCAGTTACTCGGGGGGCTCTGGGGCCAACGTCCTGACTTTC
v_gene: TRBV4-1; d_gene: TRBD2; j_gene: TRBJ2-1; abundance: once; CDR3aa: CASSQEGRSGTNNEQFF; CDR3nt: TGCGCCAGCAGCCAAGAAGGGAGAAGCGGGACTAACAATGAGCAGTTCTTC
v_gene: TRBV10-2; d_gene: .; j_gene: TRBJ2-7; abundance: .; CDR3aa: CATFGRQGSTTQYF; CDR3nt: TGCGCCACGTTCGGTCGGCAGGGCTCTACGACGCAGTACTTC
v_gene: TRBV6-2/TRBV6-3; d_gene: .; j_gene: TRBJ2-4; abundance: .; CDR3aa: CASSYSGREENIQYF; CDR3nt: TGTGCCAGCAGTTACTCCGGCAGGGAAGAAAACATTCAGTACTTC
v_gene: TRBV25-1; d_gene: TRBD1; j_gene: TRBJ2-7; abundance: .; CDR3aa: CASSEWDRPYEQYF; CDR3nt: TGTGCCAGCAGTGAATGGGACAGGCCCTACGAGCAGTACTTC
v_gene: TRBV5-1; d_gene: .; j_gene: TRBJ1-1; abundance: once; CDR3aa: CASSLVSGAGTEAFF; CDR3nt: TGCGCCAGCAGCTTGGTTTCGGGGGCGGGCACTGAAGCTTTCTTT
v_gene: TRBV10-1; d_gene: TRBD1; j_gene: TRBJ1-5; abundance: .; CDR3aa: CASSSGTGGDQPQHF; CDR3nt: TGCGCCAGCAGCTCCGGGACAGGGGGCGATCAGCCCCAGCATTTT
v_gene: TRBV5-4; d_gene: .; j_gene: TRBJ2-4; abundance: .; CDR3aa: CASSFRGAKNIQYF; CDR3nt: TGTGCCAGCAGCTTCCGGGGCGCCAAAAACATTCAGTACTTC
v_gene: TRBV19; d_gene: TRBD1; j_gene: TRBJ1-6; abundance: .; CDR3aa: CASSNSGGGSPLHF; CDR3nt: TGTGCCAGTAGTAATTCAGGGGGAGGTTCACCCCTCCACTTT
v_gene: TRBV3-1/TRBV3-2; d_gene: .; j_gene: TRBJ1-5; abundance: few; CDR3aa: CASSQDPRGSQPQHF; CDR3nt: TGTGCCAGCAGCCAAGACCCCAGGGGCAGCCAGCCCCAGCATTTT
v_gene: TRBV12-3/TRBV12-4; d_gene: .; j_gene: TRBJ1-1; abundance: .; CDR3aa: CASSQGTEAFF; CDR3nt: TGTGCCAGCAGTCAGGGAACTGAAGCTTTCTTT
v_gene: TRBV9; d_gene: TRBD2; j_gene: TRBJ2-1; abundance: .; CDR3aa: CASSVSGVGEQFF; CDR3nt: TGTGCCAGCAGCGTTAGCGGGGTAGGTGAGCAGTTCTTC
v_gene: TRBV7-2; d_gene: TRBD1; j_gene: TRBJ1-4; abundance: .; CDR3aa: CASSLQGARGEKLFF; CDR3nt: TGTGCCAGCAGCTTACAGGGGGCTAGAGGTGAAAAACTGTTTTTT
v_gene: TRBV5-1; d_gene: .; j_gene: TRBJ2-7; abundance: .; CDR3aa: CASSSTGTFYEQYF; CDR3nt: TGCGCCAGCAGTTCGACAGGGACTTTCTACGAGCAGTACTTC
v_gene: TRBV19; d_gene: .; j_gene: TRBJ2-7; abundance: .; CDR3aa: CASSIRASRRNYEQYF; CDR3nt: TGTGCCAGTAGTATACGAGCCTCTCGAAGGAATTACGAGCAGTACTTC
v_gene: TRBV5-4; d_gene: .; j_gene: TRBJ2-3; abundance: .; CDR3aa: CASSKTGRSTDTQYF; CDR3nt: TGTGCCAGCAGCAAAACAGGAAGGAGCACAGATACGCAGTATTTT
v_gene: TRBV10-3; d_gene: TRBD1; j_gene: TRBJ1-1; abundance: .; CDR3aa: CAIRNTGEGEAFF; CDR3nt: TGTGCCATCAGAAATACAGGGGAGGGCGAAGCTTTCTTT
v_gene: TRBV11-2; d_gene: .; j_gene: TRBJ2-3; abundance: .; CDR3aa: CASSQRQAADTQYF; CDR3nt: TGTGCCAGCAGTCAACGTCAGGCCGCAGATACGCAGTATTTT
v_gene: TRBV7-9; d_gene: .; j_gene: TRBJ1-6; abundance: .; CDR3aa: CASSLARGSHSPLHF; CDR3nt: TGTGCCAGCAGCTTAGCCCGGGGGTCCCATTCACCCCTCCACTTT
v_gene: TRBV14; d_gene: TRBD1; j_gene: TRBJ1-4; abundance: .; CDR3aa: CASSQERTGTRLNEKLFF; CDR3nt: TGTGCCAGCAGCCAAGAGAGGACAGGGACCCGACTCAATGAAAAACTGTTTTTT
v_gene: TRBV28; d_gene: .; j_gene: TRBJ1-4; abundance: once; CDR3aa: CASSEDVRNEKLFF; CDR3nt: TGTGCCAGCAGTGAGGACGTCCGTAATGAAAAACTGTTTTTT
v_gene: TRBV11-2; d_gene: .; j_gene: TRBJ2-2; abundance: once; CDR3aa: CASSWGDEYTGELFF; CDR3nt: TGTGCCAGCAGCTGGGGGGACGAATACACCGGGGAGCTGTTTTTT
v_gene: TRBV24-1; d_gene: .; j_gene: TRBJ1-5; abundance: .; CDR3aa: CATSDPGNHQPQHF; CDR3nt: TGTGCCACCAGTGATCCGGGGAACCATCAGCCCCAGCATTTT
v_gene: TRBV10-2; d_gene: TRBD2; j_gene: TRBJ2-1; abundance: .; CDR3aa: CASRLAGYINEQFF; CDR3nt: TGCGCCAGCAGACTAGCGGGGTACATCAATGAGCAGTTCTTC
v_gene: TRBV5-1; d_gene: .; j_gene: TRBJ1-2; abundance: .; CDR3aa: CASSRDLTGTGYTF; CDR3nt: TGCGCCAGCAGCCGGGACCTTACAGGGACTGGCTACACCTTC
v_gene: TRBV5-4; d_gene: .; j_gene: TRBJ2-4; abundance: .; CDR3aa: CASSLGGGVKNIQYF; CDR3nt: TGTGCCAGCAGCTTAGGAGGGGGAGTAAAAAACATTCAGTACTTC
v_gene: TRBV18; d_gene: TRBD1; j_gene: TRBJ1-1; abundance: .; CDR3aa: CASSRNRGGTEAFF; CDR3nt: TGTGCCAGCTCACGCAACAGGGGGGGCACTGAAGCTTTCTTT